The 30 T cell receptor beta chains reported below all come from one sample, sequenced in a study of cytomegalovirus exposure and HLA in healthy donors. With 60 Vbeta and 13 Jbeta primers, the PCR was carried out. Libraries were prepared by immunoSEQ multiplex PCR; TCRdb keeps only in-frame clonotypes and omits some of them. The repertoire holds 35,000 to 50,000 clones, less than 75% seen once, with about 12% in the top ten. Sequencing used PBMCs. All receptors derive from a man in his 60s in good health and CMV-seropositive.

The V and J genes are TRBV28 and TRBJ1-3; D uncertain. The V end lost 9 bases, the J end lost 0 bases, and 12 bases lay between the germline ends. There are 14 residues in the CDR3. From germline, CDR1 is MDHEN and CDR2 SYDVKM. CDR3 in DNA: TGTGCCAGTTTTGCCGAGAGCTCTGGAAACACCATATATTTT. It is translated as CASFAESSGNTIYF.

V gene TRBV7-2 combines with J gene TRBJ2-1; a possible D gene is TRBD1 (5 bases). The CDR3 is 13 residues long. V was clipped by 7 bases and J by 6 bases, with 13 bases between them. Germline V gene data show CDR1 as SGHTA and CDR2 as FQGNSA. The CDR3 DNA sequence: TGTGCCAGCACAGGGTTGAGGCGCAATGAGCAGTTCTTC. It is translated as CASTGLRRNEQFF.

The CDR3 DNA is TGTGCCAGTAGTGCCGACAGTCACACCGGGGAGCTGTTTTTT. As protein: CASSADSHTGELFF. This rearrangement joins TRBV19 to TRBJ2-2, with D possibly being TRBD1 (5 bases). Trimming removed 5 bases from V and 3 bases from J, with 10 bases in between. The length of the CDR3 is 14 residues. Germline V gene data show CDR1 as LNHDA and CDR2 as SQIVND (reference sequence).

The rearrangement links TRBV14 to TRBJ2-3; D is possibly TRBD2 (5 bases). The CDR3 covers 15 residues. Trimming took off 3 bases at V and 0 bases at J, with 10 bases between the two ends. Looked up from germline, CDR1 is SGHDN and CDR2 is FVKESK. CDR3 residues: CASSHLASSTDTQYF. CDR3 coding DNA: TGTGCCAGCAGCCACTTGGCTAGCAGCACAGATACGCAGTATTTT.

This clone has a single count. V is TRBV6-5 and J is TRBJ2-5; 7 bases line up with TRBD2. CDR1 and CDR2 from the germline V gene are MNHEY and SVGAGI. J lost 7 bases, V lost 2 bases, and 13 bases had no gene match. The CDR3 consists of 16 residues. CDR3 in amino acids: CASSYQSRGRGWTQYF. The CDR3 nucleotides read TGTGCCAGCAGTTACCAGTCTCGAGGGAGGGGCTGGACCCAGTACTTC.

The V call is TRBV10-3, the J call TRBJ2-7; 7 bases align to TRBD2. This CDR3 spans 14 amino acids. Unmatched junction bases numbered 7, after V lost 6 bases and J lost 2 bases. The germline V gene has CDR1 ENHRY and CDR2 SYGVKD. CDR3 residues: CAIRGPSGAYEQYF. In DNA, the CDR3 is TGTGCCATCAGGGGTCCTAGCGGAGCCTACGAGCAGTACTTC.

V usage is TRBV6-5 and J usage is TRBJ2-5, with TRBD2 as a possible D gene (5 bases). Trimming left V 5 bases short and J 7 bases short, with 11 bases between. Per the germline V gene, CDR1 is MNHEY and CDR2 is SVGAGI. The CDR3 consists of 12 residues. The CDR3 region is CASSPPGMTQYF. The CDR3 DNA is TGTGCCAGCAGTCCCCCCGGGATGACCCAGTACTTC.

The chain recombines TRBV9 with TRBJ2-2; 10 bases match TRBD2. V lost 3 bases, J lost 7 bases, and 6 bases stayed unmatched. Germline assignment: CDR1 SGDLS and CDR2 YYNGEE. This CDR3 has 15 residues. CDR3 bases: TGTGCCAGCAGCGACACAGCGGGAGGGGTCGGGGAGCTGTTTTTT. This encodes CASSDTAGGVGELFF. Based on the CDR3 plus reference TRBV9 and TRBJ2-2, the full variable domain is DSGVTQTPKHLITATGQRVTLRCSPRSGDLSVYWYQQSLDQGLQFLIQYYNGEERAKGNILERFSAQQFPDLHSELNLSSLELGDSALYFCASSDTAGGVGELFFGEGSRLTVL.

This sequence joins TRBV6-1 and TRBJ2-7; D unclear. Germline CDR1 MNHNS, CDR2 SASEGT. V gave up 2 bases and J gave up 2 bases, with 10 bases separating them. This CDR3 spans 14 amino acids. CDR3 coding DNA: TGTGCCAGCAGTGAAATGCTGAGCGCCTACGAGCAGTACTTC. This translates into CASSEMLSAYEQYF.

There are a few counts of this clone. The chain recombines TRBV19 with TRBJ2-1, with 11 positions matching TRBD2. This CDR3 has 15 residues. V lost 4 bases and J lost 5; bases outside the gene matches: 4. CDR1 and CDR2 from the germline V gene are LNHDA and SQIVND (reference sequence). CDR3 amino acids: CASSNLLAGDNEQFF. In DNA, the CDR3 is TGTGCCAGTAGTAACTTACTAGCGGGGGACAATGAGCAGTTCTTC.

The chain recombines TRBV4-1 with TRBJ2-7, with 8 bases aligning to TRBD2. This CDR3 region has 15 residues. The V gene end was trimmed by 4 bases and the J gene end by 3 bases; junction bases not matched to a gene: 8. From germline, CDR1 is MGHRA and CDR2 YSYEKL. In DNA, the CDR3 is TGCGCCAGCAGCCGAGACTTCGGGACTAGCTACGAGCAGTACTTC. Amino acids: CASSRDFGTSYEQYF.

The CDR3 sequence: CASSYSLAKNIQYF. As DNA, the CDR3 is TGTGCCAGCAGTTACTCCCTAGCCAAAAACATTCAGTACTTC. The chain combines TRBV6-5 with TRBJ2-4, with D unresolved. Trimming took 0 bases from V and 0 from J, leaving 3 bases between them. The CDR3 extends over 14 amino acids. The germline CDR1 and CDR2 sequences are MNHEY and SVGAGI.

The chain combines TRBV30 with TRBJ2-2, with TRBD2 as a possible D gene (5 bases). CDR3 size: 15 residues. In germline, CDR1 is GTSNPN, CDR2 SVGIG (reference sequence). V lost 4 bases and J 3 bases, leaving 15 bases between the germline ends. Here the CDR3 reads CAWIPPRRDTGELFF. In nucleotides, the CDR3 is TGTGCCTGGATCCCCCCGCGGCGGGACACCGGGGAGCTGTTTTTT. Full variable domain (remainder filled in from reference TRBV30 and TRBJ2-2): SQTIHQWPATLVQPVGSPLSLECTVEGTSNPNLYWYRQAAGRGLQLLFYSVGIGQISSEVPQNLSASRPQDRQFILSSKKLLLSDSGFYLCAWIPPRRDTGELFFGEGSRLTVL.

This clone was counted between two and nine times. The rearrangement joins TRBV7-6 to TRBJ2-1, with D unclear. With 0 bases removed from V and 10 bases from J, the gap between germline ends came to 7 bases. CDR3 length equals 12 residues. CDR1 is SGHVS, CDR2 FNYEAQ, per germline. The CDR3 DNA is TGTGCCAGCAGCTTAGCAGGAGAGGAGCAGTTCTTC. This codes for CASSLAGEEQFF.

Here the CDR3 DNA reads TGTGCCAGCAGACCCGGGACAGCCTACGAGCAGTACTTC. Protein product: CASRPGTAYEQYF. The chain recombines TRBV6-5 with TRBJ2-7; 7 bases map to TRBD1. The germline V gene encodes CDR1 MNHEY and CDR2 SVGAGI. V shed 6 bases, J shed 2 bases, and the junction held 4 bases outside the gene matches. This CDR3 contains 13 residues.

The chain links TRBV6-6 to TRBJ2-6, with 8 positions matching TRBD2. Germline trimming cut 4 bases from V and 4 bases from J; bases unmatched to any gene: 6. The CDR3 totals 16 residues. The germline gives CDR1 MNHNY, CDR2 SVGAGI (reference sequence). The CDR3 bases are TGTGCCAGCAGTTCAGGGACTAGTAGAGGGGCCAACGTCCTGACTTTC. This translates into CASSSGTSRGANVLTF.

The chain couples TRBV7-2 to TRBJ2-7; 9 bases line up with TRBD2. Germline loops: CDR1 SGHTA, CDR2 FQGNSA. Trimming cost V 4 bases and J 6 bases; bases outside gene matches: 10. The CDR3 covers 15 residues. CDR3 coding DNA: TGTGCCAGCAGCTATCAAGCGGGAGGTCCTCTCGAGCAGTACTTC. This encodes CASSYQAGGPLEQYF.

This clone was seen a single time. The chain joins TRBV9 to TRBJ2-1; D gene ambiguous. The CDR3 runs 15 residues. Trimming stripped 2 bases from V and 0 bases from J, with 9 bases between. The germline gives CDR1 SGDLS, CDR2 YYNGEE. CDR3 protein: CASSVRPSSYNEQFF. The CDR3 DNA follows: TGTGCCAGCAGCGTGCGTCCAAGCTCCTACAATGAGCAGTTCTTC.

This clone occurred a few times. The V call is TRBV25-1, the J call TRBJ2-7, with D maybe TRBD2 (6 bases). The V gene lost 4 bases and the J gene lost 4 bases, with 8 bases spanning the gap. Germline V gene lookup returns CDR1 MGHDK and CDR2 SYGVNS. CDR3 size: 12 residues. CDR3 amino acids: CASSGSGYEQYF. CDR3 coding DNA: TGTGCCAGCAGTGGTAGCGGATACGAGCAGTACTTC.

The chain couples TRBV6-1 to TRBJ1-4, with a weak D call TRBD1 (5 bases). The CDR3 length is 16 residues. Germline loops: CDR1 MNHNS, CDR2 SASEGT. Trimming pared 2 bases from V and 1 base from J, leaving 11 bases between. The CDR3 loop is CASSESTGGTNEKLFF. The CDR3 DNA is TGTGCCAGCAGTGAATCTACAGGCGGAACTAATGAAAAACTGTTTTTT.

The V call is TRBV2, the J call TRBJ1-2; no clear D gene. CDR1 SNHLY and CDR2 FYNNEI come from the germline V gene. V gave up 7 bases and J gave up 3 bases, with 12 bases separating them. The CDR3 sequence is 13 residues long. As DNA, the CDR3 is TGTGCCAGCAAGCCGGGATCGGACTATGGCTACACCTTC. This translates into CASKPGSDYGYTF.

Comment on this clone: A junction end diverges from the germline sequence, so it may reflect a read error. The V and J genes are TRBV28 and TRBJ2-1; 13 nucleotides match TRBD2. This CDR3 region has 13 residues. Germline V gives CDR1 MDHEN, CDR2 SYDVKM. The CDR3 DNA reads as TGTGCCAGCAGCACTGGACTAGCGGGAGTAATGGTCTTC. It codes for CASSTGLAGVMVF.

V and J are TRBV7-9 and TRBJ2-6, with D maybe TRBD1 (6 bases). Germline CDR1 reads SEHNR; CDR2 reads FQNEAQ (reference sequence). This CDR3 is built from 18 residues. V lost 1 base to trimming and J lost 2 bases, with 15 bases between them. The CDR3 nucleotides read TGTGCCAGCAGCTTAGGGGGGCAGGGCGGAACTGGGGCCAACGTCCTGACTTTC. This encodes CASSLGGQGGTGANVLTF.

This chain connects TRBV7-9 to TRBJ1-2; 9 positions agree with TRBD1. The ends lost 1 base at V and 7 bases at J; junction bases unmatched: 16. Per germline, CDR1 SEHNR and CDR2 FQNEAQ (reference sequence). The CDR3 totals 18 residues. The CDR3 reads CASSLVWSGDRGYGGYTF. In DNA form, the CDR3 reads TGTGCCAGCAGCTTAGTTTGGAGTGGTGACAGGGGGTATGGTGGCTACACCTTC.

This clone appeared a few times. The chain combines TRBV5-6 with TRBJ1-2, with TRBD1 matching 7 bases. Germline loops: CDR1 SGHDT, CDR2 YYEEEE. V lost 4 bases to trimming and J lost 4 bases; unmatched junction nucleotides: 7. The CDR3 is 14 amino acids. The CDR3 is CASSGRTGGYGYTF. CDR3 DNA sequence: TGTGCCAGCAGCGGAAGGACAGGAGGCTATGGCTACACCTTC.

This clone was recorded a few times. The J gene is TRBJ2-5, the V gene TRBV5-1; TRBD2 matches at 8 bases. CDR3 size: 17 residues. The germline gives CDR1 SGHRS, CDR2 YFSETQ. With V trimmed by 4 bases and J by 1 base, 12 bases remained unmatched. This CDR3 is CASSLGLARSGQETQYF. In DNA form, the CDR3 reads TGCGCCAGCAGCCTAGGACTAGCTAGGTCGGGCCAAGAGACCCAGTACTTC.

The V call is TRBV30, the J call TRBJ2-1; 8 positions agree with TRBD2. The CDR3 has 14 amino acids. Per germline, CDR1 GTSNPN and CDR2 SVGIG (reference sequence). V was pared by 3 bases and J by 9 bases, with 10 bases of the junction left unmatched. CDR3 in DNA: TGTGCCTGGAGGGCTAGCGGGTATGGAGGTGAGCAGTTCTTC. It specifies CAWRASGYGGEQFF.

CDR3 amino acids: CASSLVQDQVAFF. The DNA for the CDR3 is TGTGCCAGCAGCCTAGTACAGGACCAAGTAGCGTTCTTC. The chain has TRBV9 and TRBJ2-1; a possible D gene is TRBD1 (5 bases). This CDR3 has 13 amino acids. Germline assignment: CDR1 SGDLS and CDR2 YYNGEE. Trimming removed 4 bases from V and 15 bases from J, with 20 bases in between.

The chain recombines TRBV11-2 with TRBJ2-7; the match to TRBD2 covers 9 bases. Germline-derived CDR1 and CDR2 are SGHAT and FQNNGV. V trimming: 1 base; J trimming: 4 bases; junction bases outside the gene matches: 5. The CDR3 consists of 15 residues. CDR3 nucleotide sequence: TGTGCCAGCAGCTTAGTGGGCGGGAGGGAGTACGAGCAGTACTTC. Residues: CASSLVGGREYEQYF.

The chain is built from TRBV4-3 and TRBJ2-5, with D perhaps matching TRBD1 (5 bases). Near its end, the DNA agrees better with TRBJ2-7, so the J call may be wrong. Germline lookup yields CDR1 LGHNA and CDR2 YSLEER. CDR3 size: 17 residues. For the CDR3, the DNA is TGCGCCAGCAGCCAAGATATCGGCAGGGAAGTCCCCTACGAGCAGTACTTC. Amino acids: CASSQDIGREVPYEQYF.